This TCR beta chain emerged from a study of identical twins. Whole-study results and caveats: Fewer insertions characterized abundant cord blood beta clonotypes, whereas memory repertoires showed none. Out-of-frame alpha sequences that twins shared showed excess low generation probability. Excess twin sharing in beta out-of-frame sequences was weaker.

A universal primer binding site was introduced by template switching. The final cDNA contained unique molecular identifiers. In TCRdb, the 5' RACE reads were re-called with MiXCR into one record per CDR3 protein. Of some 330,000 distinct CDR3 sequences listed, roughly 9% are singletons. The V gene lost 5 bases and the J gene lost 5 bases, with 12 bases spanning the gap. CDR3 length: 13 amino acids. CDR1 is SGHVS, CDR2 FNYEAQ, per germline. This clonotype occurred once. The antigen is unknown. The chain joins TRBV7-6 to TRBJ2-5; D is ambiguous. Sequencing input: naive T cells sorted from blood. The receptor was isolated from a woman aged 45-65 years in good health. The CDR3 here is CASSVTMRETQYF. The CDR3, as DNA: TGTGCCAGCAGCGTTACCATGAGGGAGACCCAGTACTTC.